This entry features one T cell receptor (beta chain) sequence. The germline V gene encodes CDR1 SGHTA and CDR2 FQGTGA. V lost 3 bases, J lost 5 bases, and 8 bases lay in between. The CDR3 sequence is 13 residues long. This record comes from a study of OX40 agonist ivuxolimab in advanced cancers. Study summary: Head and neck, renal cell, melanoma or hepatocellular carcinoma were the cancers that dose-escalation patients had.

Method: immunoSEQ multiplex PCR; TCRdb's copy keeps in-frame clones and lacks some. The sample lists over 8,500 clones; more than 65% were seen once. The sample consisted of CD4+ or CD8+ T cells sorted from blood, taken in a trial of the OX40 agonist ivuxolimab. The sequence was collected from an adult with an advanced solid tumor such as melanoma, head and neck, liver or kidney cancer. This chain connects TRBV7-3 to TRBJ1-5; perhaps TRBD1 as D (5 bases). The CDR3 loop reads CASSFGGDQPQHF. CDR3 nucleotide sequence: TGTGCCAGCAGCTTTGGGGGGGATCAGCCCCAGCATTTT. Variable domain in full (rest from reference TRBV7-3 and TRBJ1-5): GAGVSQTPSNKVTEKGKYVELRCDPISGHTALYWYRQSLGQGPEFLIYFQGTGAADDSGLPNDRFFAVRPEGSVSTLKIQRTERGDSAVYLCASSFGGDQPQHFGDGTRLSIL.